This TCR beta chain comes out of a study of blood T cell repertoires in COVID-19. Sequenced by immunoSEQ multiplex PCR; TCRdb stores in-frame clones only, minus some. The sample has fewer than 400,000 clones; 75% to 90% are singletons. Recovered Cohort 3 donors showed two negative PCRs, clearance, or symptom resolution. This CDR3 has 18 residues. Germline V CDR1 and CDR2: SGDLS, YYNGEE. V lost 0 bases to trimming and J lost 3 bases; unmatched junction nucleotides: 10. V gene TRBV9 combines with J gene TRBJ2-1, with 9 positions matching TRBD2. The clonotype was recovered from a man aged 55 to 69 who had recovered from COVID-19. Specimen: PBMCs or T cells enriched from blood (not recorded which). DNA for the CDR3: TGTGCCAGCAGCGTAGTCTCCCTTGCTAGCGGGATCTACAATGAGCAGTTCTTC. Translating gives CASSVVSLASGIYNEQFF.